These 21 T cell receptor beta chains were sequenced from one sample in a study of early stage breast cancer tumors. Profiled with immunoSEQ multiplex PCR; TCRdb holds only in-frame clones, not every one. This repertoire shows tens of thousands of clones, around nine tenths found once; its top ten account for approximately 5%. The source material was blood. These TCRs come from a person between 65 and 79 years old with breast cancer.

J is TRBJ1-1 and V is TRBV28, with TRBD1 as a possible D gene (5 bases). The CDR3 covers 13 residues. The germline gives CDR1 MDHEN, CDR2 SYDVKM. The V end lost 6 bases, the J end lost 2 bases, and 10 bases lay between the germline ends. CDR3: CASREQENTEAFF. As DNA, the CDR3 is TGTGCCAGCAGAGAACAGGAAAACACTGAAGCTTTCTTT.

The chain recombines TRBV18 with TRBJ1-2; D is uncertain. The CDR3 extends over 13 amino acids. Between the trimmed V and J ends, which lost 3 bases and 4 bases, there was a span of 9 bases. Germline V gives CDR1 KGHSH, CDR2 LQKENI. The CDR3 DNA sequence: TGTGCCAGCTCACCTCCAGGTGTCTATGGCTACACCTTC. This translates into CASSPPGVYGYTF.

For this clone: At one end the junction does not follow the germline gene, possibly because of a read error. This chain connects TRBV6-5 to TRBJ2-7; D is possibly TRBD1 (6 bases). The CDR3 runs to 15 residues. CDR1 and CDR2 (germline): MNHEY, SVGAGI. The CDR3 is CASSYSPDSSYEQYF. CDR3 in DNA: TGTGCCAGCAGCTACTCCCCGGACAGCTCCTACGAGCAGTACTTC.

This chain links TRBV27 with TRBJ1-3; D may be TRBD1 (6 bases). The CDR3 sequence is 14 residues long. Trimming took off 5 bases at V and 2 bases at J, with 10 bases between the two ends. From germline, CDR1 is MNHEY and CDR2 SMNVEV (reference sequence). CDR3 nucleotide sequence: TGTGCCAGCAGTCTCAGGGGTCCTGGAAACACCATATATTTT. Residues: CASSLRGPGNTIYF.

The chain joins TRBV5-1 to TRBJ1-2, with a possible D match to TRBD1 (5 bases). The V end was cut by 4 bases, the J end by 2 bases, with 12 bases between. The germline CDR1 and CDR2 sequences are SGHRS and YFSETQ. The CDR3 consists of 14 residues. DNA for the CDR3: TGCGCCAGCAGCCTCATCGGGGGGAACTATGGCTACACCTTC. Translated: CASSLIGGNYGYTF.

The V gene is TRBV20-1, the J gene TRBJ2-7; D is uncertain. Germline V gene sequence: CDR1 DFQATT, CDR2 SNEGSKA (reference sequence). CDR3 length: 11 residues. The ends were cut back, 3 bases at V and 4 bases at J, with 7 bases in the middle. The CDR3 nucleotides read TGCAGTGCTAGTACGAGATACGAGCAGTACTTC. It translates to CSASTRYEQYF.

This clone was recorded once. This rearrangement joins TRBV6-1 to TRBJ1-2; D is ambiguous. V was clipped by 3 bases and J by 8 bases, with 13 bases between them. Germline values: CDR1 MNHNS, CDR2 SASEGT. This CDR3 has 13 residues. CDR3: CASSEPQYSGYTF. For the CDR3, the DNA is TGTGCCAGCAGTGAGCCCCAATACTCCGGCTACACCTTC.

This clone was counted a few times. The chain carries TRBV4-1 and TRBJ1-2; D gene ambiguous. The V end was cut by 2 bases, the J end by 6 bases, with 13 bases between. Germline loops: CDR1 MGHRA, CDR2 YSYEKL. This CDR3 has 14 amino acids. Here the CDR3 DNA reads TGCGCCAGCAGCCAATTTGGAGAAGTCAATGGCTACACCTTC. Its translation: CASSQFGEVNGYTF.

V is TRBV18 and J is TRBJ2-3; 8 positions match TRBD2. CDR1 is KGHSH, CDR2 LQKENI, per germline. Germline trimming cut 3 bases from V and 1 base from J; bases unmatched to any gene: 0. The CDR3 extends over 14 amino acids. The CDR3 coding sequence is TGTGCCAGCTCACCCGGGGGGGGCACAGATACGCAGTATTTT. Amino acid sequence: CASSPGGGTDTQYF.

The CDR3 loop is CASSPGTGQGQPQHF. CDR3 bases: TGCGCCAGCAGCCCAGGGACAGGGCAGGGTCAGCCCCAGCATTTT. The rearrangement joins TRBV4-3 to TRBJ1-5; 9 bases agree with TRBD1. After removal of 4 bases from V and 6 bases from J, the junction contained 7 bases not matched to a gene. The CDR3 sequence is 15 residues long. Per the germline V gene, CDR1 is LGHNA and CDR2 is YSLEER.

CDR3 nucleotide sequence: TGTGCCAGCTCCCAAAGAGAATGGGGCAGTGGTGGCTACACCTTC. It translates to CASSQREWGSGGYTF. The genes are TRBV7-8 and TRBJ1-2; a weak D match, TRBD1 (5 bases). CDR1 and CDR2 (germline): SGHVS, FQNEAQ. The V end lost 8 bases, the J end lost 7 bases, and 23 bases lay between the germline ends. The CDR3 is made up of 15 amino acids.

V usage is TRBV5-1 and J usage is TRBJ1-6; 11 positions match TRBD1. The J segment lost 8 bases and the V segment lost 5 bases, leaving 0 bases of the junction unmatched. The CDR3 totals 13 residues. Looked up from germline, CDR1 is SGHRS and CDR2 is YFSETQ. The CDR3 bases are TGCGCCAGCAGGGGACAGGGGGATTCACCCCTCCACTTT. Translated: CASRGQGDSPLHF.

The V gene is TRBV7-9, the J gene TRBJ2-5; 7 positions match TRBD2. CDR1 is SEHNR and CDR2 is FQNEAQ in the germline V gene (reference sequence). V trimming: 3 bases; J trimming: 2 bases; junction bases outside the gene matches: 3. The CDR3 has 14 amino acids. The DNA of the CDR3 is TGTGCCAGCAGCTTCGAGCGGGGACAAGAGACCCAGTACTTC. Translation gives CASSFERGQETQYF.

This chain uses TRBV9 with TRBJ2-2; TRBD2 is a possible D gene (6 bases). The V gene lost 8 bases and the J gene lost 4 bases, with 15 bases spanning the gap. This CDR3 has 14 amino acids. Germline V gene data show CDR1 as SGDLS and CDR2 as YYNGEE. Here the CDR3 reads CASHTSLSTGELFF. CDR3 coding DNA: TGTGCCAGTCACACTAGCTTGAGCACCGGGGAGCTGTTTTTT.

The V and J genes are TRBV5-6 and TRBJ2-2, with a possible D match to TRBD1 (5 bases). The CDR3 is 15 residues long. V was cut by 4 bases and J by 7 bases, with 17 bases left in between. Germline V CDR1 and CDR2: SGHDT, YYEEEE. The CDR3 sequence is CASSRNPGSDGELFF. DNA of the CDR3: TGTGCCAGCAGCAGGAACCCAGGGTCGGACGGGGAGCTGTTTTTT. The whole variable domain, remainder taken from reference TRBV5-6 and TRBJ2-2, is DAGVTQSPTHLIKTRGQQVTLRCSPKSGHDTVSWYQQALGQGPQFIFQYYEEEERQRGNFPDRFSGHQFPNYSSELNVNALLLGDSALYLCASSRNPGSDGELFFGEGSRLTVL.

The chain uses TRBV7-6 and TRBJ1-6; unclear D gene. The CDR3 loop spans 14 amino acids. Germline V CDR1 and CDR2: SGHVS, FNYEAQ. The V and J ends lost 0 bases and 8 bases respectively, with 8 bases between them. This chain's CDR3 is CASSLANTYSPLHF. CDR3 nucleotides: TGTGCCAGCAGCTTAGCAAACACGTATTCACCCCTCCACTTT.

This chain links TRBV19 with TRBJ1-3, with 10 bases fitting TRBD1. Trimming took 8 bases from V and 4 from J; bases not matched to a gene: 14. CDR3 size: 17 residues. Germline CDR1 LNHDA, CDR2 SQIVND (reference sequence). The CDR3 coding sequence is TGTGCCAGTCGCGGAGGGAGACAGGGGGCTTACGGAAACACCATATATTTT. Translating it yields CASRGGRQGAYGNTIYF.

This chain links TRBV2 with TRBJ1-2; D is perhaps TRBD1 (6 bases). This CDR3 comprises 16 residues. The V gene's germline CDR1 is SNHLY and CDR2 FYNNEI. Trimming shortened V by 3 bases and J by 9 bases, and 23 bases separated the two germline ends. This chain's CDR3 is CASSDTGILSSASYTF. For the CDR3, the DNA is TGTGCCAGCAGTGATACAGGGATTCTTTCCTCCGCTAGCTACACCTTC.

The chain couples TRBV5-1 to TRBJ2-2, with 12 positions matching TRBD2. From germline, CDR1 is SGHRS and CDR2 YFSETQ. V gave up 5 bases and J gave up 1 base; unmatched junction bases: 6. This CDR3 is 17 amino acids long. CDR3 in DNA: TGCGCCAGCAGAGCTCTGACTAGCGGGAGGAACACCGGGGAGCTGTTTTTT. As protein: CASRALTSGRNTGELFF.

V and J are TRBV25-1 and TRBJ2-1; maybe TRBD2 (6 bases). CDR3 length: 13 amino acids. Trimming removed 4 bases from V and 7 bases from J, with 11 bases in between. The germline CDR1 and CDR2 sequences are MGHDK and SYGVNS. The CDR3, as DNA: TGTGCCAGCAGTGCGGGACTGAGGAATGAGCAGTTCTTC. Protein: CASSAGLRNEQFF.

The sample holds one count of this clone. The chain carries TRBV6-5 and TRBJ1-1; perhaps TRBD1 as D (6 bases). CDR1 and CDR2 from the germline V gene are MNHEY and SVGAGI. Between the trimmed V and J ends, which lost 6 bases and 5 bases, there was a span of 16 bases. CDR3 size: 14 residues. The CDR3 here is CASRPPGVRTEAFF. The CDR3 region has the DNA TGTGCCAGCAGGCCCCCAGGGGTGCGAACTGAAGCTTTCTTT.